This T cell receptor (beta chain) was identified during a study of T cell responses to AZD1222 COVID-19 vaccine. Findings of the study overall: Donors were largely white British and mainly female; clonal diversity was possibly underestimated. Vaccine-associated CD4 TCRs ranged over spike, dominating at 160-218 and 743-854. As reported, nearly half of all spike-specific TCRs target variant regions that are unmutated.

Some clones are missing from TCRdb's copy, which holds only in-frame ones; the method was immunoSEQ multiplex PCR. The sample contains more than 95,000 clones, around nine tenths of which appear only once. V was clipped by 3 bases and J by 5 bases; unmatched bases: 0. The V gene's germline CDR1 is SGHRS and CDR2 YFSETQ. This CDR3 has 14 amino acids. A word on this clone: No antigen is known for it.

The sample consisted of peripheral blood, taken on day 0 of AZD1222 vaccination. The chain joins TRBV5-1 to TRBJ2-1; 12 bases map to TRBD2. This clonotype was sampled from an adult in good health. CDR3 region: CASSWTSGNNEQFF. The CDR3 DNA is TGCGCCAGCAGCTGGACTAGCGGGAACAATGAGCAGTTCTTC.